One sample yielded the 26 T cell receptor beta chains listed below, sequenced in a study of cytomegalovirus exposure and HLA in healthy donors. Researchers ran the PCR with 60 Vbeta and 13 Jbeta primers. Assay used: immunoSEQ multiplex PCR; TCRdb lists only in-frame clones, some missing. The sample has approximately 170,000 clones; 68% are singletons. Sequenced: PBMCs. The source of these receptors is a woman aged 18-30 years in good health and CMV-seropositive.

The chain links TRBV2 to TRBJ2-7; D is perhaps TRBD1 (6 bases). Trimming removed 4 bases at V and 3 bases at J, with 10 bases between. In germline, CDR1 is SNHLY, CDR2 FYNNEI. This CDR3 comprises 13 residues. CDR3 amino acids: CASSGQALYEQYF. CDR3 DNA sequence: TGTGCCAGCAGTGGACAGGCCCTCTACGAGCAGTACTTC.

This clone was counted only a few times. This chain uses TRBV2 with TRBJ1-2; D may be TRBD1 (5 bases). V lost 6 bases and J lost 2, with 13 bases in between. This CDR3 is built from 14 residues. Germline CDR1 reads SNHLY; CDR2 reads FYNNEI. The CDR3 region is CASRTALNNYGYTF. CDR3 nucleotide sequence: TGTGCCAGCAGGACAGCCCTGAACAACTATGGCTACACCTTC.

The chain employs TRBV27 and TRBJ1-2; tentative D call: TRBD1 (5 bases). The germline V gene has CDR1 MNHEY and CDR2 SMNVEV (reference sequence). The CDR3 is 15 residues long. Trimming pared 2 bases from V and 3 bases from J, leaving 13 bases between. The chain's CDR3 is CASSLRAGGHYGYTF. CDR3 nucleotide sequence: TGTGCCAGCAGTTTAAGGGCCGGGGGTCACTATGGCTACACCTTC.

The chain recombines TRBV5-6 with TRBJ1-4; 9 nucleotides match TRBD1. Germline V gene lookup returns CDR1 SGHDT and CDR2 YYEEEE. The CDR3 consists of 16 residues. V was pared by 3 bases and J by 5 bases, with 8 bases of the junction left unmatched. The CDR3 sequence is CASSSGLGTGNEKLFF. In nucleotides, the CDR3 is TGTGCCAGCAGCTCCGGCCTCGGGACAGGGAATGAAAAACTGTTTTTT.

The chain links TRBV19 to TRBJ1-6; D is ambiguous. The germline V gene encodes CDR1 LNHDA and CDR2 SQIVND (reference sequence). The CDR3 is 15 amino acids. V lost 4 bases and J lost 0, with 7 bases in between. CDR3 amino acids: CASSTSSSYNSPLHF. In nucleotides, the CDR3 is TGTGCCAGTAGTACTTCTAGCTCCTATAATTCACCCCTCCACTTT.

The chain carries TRBV7-9 and TRBJ1-1, with D possibly being TRBD1 (6 bases). Looked up from germline, CDR1 is SEHNR and CDR2 is FQNEAQ (reference sequence). The CDR3 length is 19 residues. Trimming stripped 0 bases from V and 0 bases from J, with 20 bases between. CDR3 bases: TGTGCCAGCAGCTTAGCGAGGGGGTGGGGGGGCGGCCTGAACACTGAAGCTTTCTTT. Translation: CASSLARGWGGGLNTEAFF.

The V call is TRBV5-1, the J call TRBJ2-5; TRBD1 matches at 7 bases. With V trimmed by 2 bases and J by 10 bases, 8 bases remained unmatched. Per the germline V gene, CDR1 is SGHRS and CDR2 is YFSETQ. The CDR3 totals 13 residues. CDR3 sequence (DNA): TGCGCCAGCAGCTTCACAGGGGAAGGGATCCAGTACTTC. Its translation is CASSFTGEGIQYF.

The V gene is TRBV21-1, the J gene TRBJ2-2; TRBD1, the table's D call, was not compared with the DNA. TRBV21-1 counts as a pseudogene. The CDR3 extends over 18 amino acids. CDR3 residues: CASSKSGQGATNTGELFF. The CDR3 nucleotides read TGTGCCAGCAGCAAGTCGGGACAGGGGGCAACGAACACCGGGGAGCTGTTTTTT.

The chain has TRBV29-1 and TRBJ1-1; D uncertain. Trimming removed 3 bases from V and 6 bases from J, with 11 bases in between. The CDR3 runs 12 residues. In germline, CDR1 is SQVTM, CDR2 ANQGSEA. Here the CDR3 DNA reads TGCAGCGTTGAGGTTCGGGAGGCTGAAGCTTTCTTT. Translating it yields CSVEVREAEAFF. The whole variable domain, remainder taken from reference TRBV29-1 and TRBJ1-1, is SAVISQKPSRDICQRGTSLTIQCQVDSQVTMMFWYRQQPGQSLTLIATANQGSEATYESGFVIDKFPISRPNLTFSTLTVSNMSPEDSSIYLCSVEVREAEAFFGQGTRLTVV.

The chain recombines TRBV7-6 with TRBJ2-3, with 10 bases matching TRBD2. The CDR3 covers 15 residues. From germline, CDR1 is SGHVS and CDR2 FNYEAQ. The V gene end was trimmed by 6 bases and the J gene end by 6 bases; junction bases not matched to a gene: 9. The chain's CDR3 is CASRASGGAGDTQYF. DNA for the CDR3: TGTGCCAGCAGAGCAAGCGGGGGGGCCGGGGATACGCAGTATTTT.

V and J are TRBV6-5 and TRBJ1-1, with unresolved D. V lost 5 bases and J lost 0, with 10 bases in between. Germline V gene sequence: CDR1 MNHEY, CDR2 SVGAGI. The CDR3 runs to 14 residues. The CDR3 here is CASSGDGLNTEAFF. The CDR3 DNA sequence: TGTGCCAGCAGTGGAGACGGGTTGAACACTGAAGCTTTCTTT.

V and J are TRBV29-1 and TRBJ1-1; no definite D call. CDR3 length equals 12 residues. The germline gives CDR1 SQVTM, CDR2 ANQGSEA. Deletions cut 2 bases from V and 5 bases from J, with 9 bases between. This CDR3 is CSVELTGTEAFF. CDR3 nucleotide sequence: TGCAGCGTTGAACTAACGGGGACTGAAGCTTTCTTT.

This clone appeared a few times. The genes are TRBV6-1 and TRBJ2-1, with a possible D match to TRBD2 (5 bases). This CDR3 is 15 amino acids long. Trimming removed 4 bases at V and 9 bases at J, with 19 bases between. Germline V gene data show CDR1 as MNHNS and CDR2 as SASEGT. Here the CDR3 DNA reads TGTGCCAGCAGTGCTGCCACGACGGGGAACCTTGAGCAGTTCTTC. As protein: CASSAATTGNLEQFF.

This rearrangement joins TRBV29-1 to TRBJ2-7; D perhaps matches TRBD1 (5 bases). V lost 5 bases and J 2 bases, leaving 16 bases between the germline ends. The CDR3 length is 14 residues. Germline assignment: CDR1 SQVTM and CDR2 ANQGSEA. The CDR3 spells CSVCPEGVTYEQYF. The DNA for the CDR3 is TGCAGCGTTTGCCCCGAAGGGGTAACCTACGAGCAGTACTTC.

The chain employs TRBV5-1 and TRBJ2-3; 12 nucleotides match TRBD2. Losses at the gene ends were 3 bases for V and 3 bases for J; bases not matched to a gene: 5. The CDR3 covers 16 residues. Germline V gene data show CDR1 as SGHRS and CDR2 as YFSETQ. The CDR3 region is CASSSTSGRSTDTQYF. The CDR3 bases are TGCGCCAGCAGCTCGACTAGCGGGAGATCTACAGATACGCAGTATTTT.

The chain couples TRBV10-2 to TRBJ2-7; D may be TRBD1 (6 bases). V was clipped by 6 bases and J by 3 bases, with 24 bases between them. This CDR3 region has 17 residues. Per germline, CDR1 WSHSY and CDR2 SAAADI. The CDR3 sequence is CASSPVVAGVLLYEQYF. As DNA, the CDR3 is TGCGCCAGCAGCCCCGTAGTAGCAGGGGTATTACTCTACGAGCAGTACTTC.

This chain connects TRBV29-1 to TRBJ1-5; D may be TRBD1 (5 bases). Germline V gene sequence: CDR1 SQVTM, CDR2 ANQGSEA. The V end lost 7 bases, the J end lost 3 bases, and 10 bases lay between the germline ends. CDR3 length equals 12 residues. CDR3: CSGGEVNQPQHF. The CDR3 region has the DNA TGCAGCGGGGGCGAAGTCAATCAGCCCCAGCATTTT.

V and J are TRBV7-8 and TRBJ1-2; 7 bases match TRBD1. The CDR3 runs to 17 residues. The trim removed 0 bases at V and 3 bases at J, leaving 10 bases unmatched. CDR1 and CDR2 (germline): SGHVS, FQNEAQ. As DNA, the CDR3 is TGTGCCAGCAGCTTAGCCCGGACAGGAGCAGGGGACTATGGCTACACCTTC. Translated: CASSLARTGAGDYGYTF. Based on the CDR3 plus reference TRBV7-8 and TRBJ1-2, the full variable domain is GAGVSQSPRYKVAKRGQDVALRCDPISGHVSLFWYQQALGQGPEFLTYFQNEAQLDKSGLPSDRFFAERPEGSVSTLKIQRTQQEDSAVYLCASSLARTGAGDYGYTFGSGTRLTVV.

V and J are TRBV15 and TRBJ2-2, with 11 bases fitting TRBD2. CDR3 size: 17 residues. Germline V gives CDR1 LNHNV, CDR2 YYDKDF (reference sequence). With 5 bases clipped from V and 5 bases from J, the junction kept 10 bases outside the gene matches. CDR3: CATSATDSGRGTGELFF. DNA for the CDR3: TGTGCCACCAGCGCCACTGATAGCGGGAGGGGTACCGGGGAGCTGTTTTTT. Together with reference TRBV15 and TRBJ2-2, the CDR3 gives the full variable domain: DAMVIQNPRYQVTQFGKPVTLSCSQTLNHNVMYWYQQKSSQAPKLLFHYYDKDFNNEADTPDNFQSRRPNTSFCFLDIRSPGLGDTAMYLCATSATDSGRGTGELFFGEGSRLTVL.

The rearrangement links TRBV30 to TRBJ2-3, with D possibly being TRBD2 (5 bases). The germline gives CDR1 GTSNPN, CDR2 SVGIG (reference sequence). With 2 bases removed from V and 5 bases from J, the gap between germline ends came to 8 bases. The CDR3 extends over 12 amino acids. The CDR3 bases are TGTGCCTGGAGTCCACGGGGAGATACGCAGTATTTT. Amino acid sequence: CAWSPRGDTQYF.

This clone was seen only once. J is TRBJ1-3 and V is TRBV28; D is perhaps TRBD1 (5 bases). The CDR3 extends over 20 amino acids. V was trimmed by 4 bases and J by 0 bases, leaving 25 bases between them. Germline V gene lookup returns CDR1 MDHEN and CDR2 SYDVKM. CDR3 sequence reads: CASSSYRTWNYSSSGNTIYF. CDR3 nucleotide sequence: TGTGCCAGCAGTTCCTATAGGACATGGAATTACAGTAGCTCTGGAAACACCATATATTTT.

The J gene is TRBJ2-1, the V gene TRBV12-5; D remains unclear. V was pared by 6 bases and J by 0 bases, with 15 bases between. The CDR3 length is 16 residues. Germline CDR1 is LGHNT and CDR2 is FRNRAP. CDR3 DNA: TGTGCTAGTGGCCCCTTCACACAGAGCTCCTACAATGAGCAGTTCTTC. This encodes CASGPFTQSSYNEQFF.

This CDR3 is CASSVQGADTQYF. DNA for the CDR3: TGTGCCAGCAGCGTTCAGGGGGCAGATACGCAGTATTTT. V is TRBV5-4 and J is TRBJ2-3; 7 bases are shared with TRBD1. V was clipped by 4 bases and J by 4 bases; unmatched bases: 3. The CDR3 covers 13 residues. Germline assignment: CDR1 SGHNT and CDR2 YYREEE (reference sequence).

This chain uses TRBV7-9 with TRBJ2-5, with TRBD1 identical over 8 bases. V gave up 6 bases and J gave up 5 bases; unmatched junction bases: 14. This CDR3 has 16 amino acids. Per germline, CDR1 SEHNR and CDR2 FQNEAQ (reference sequence). CDR3 coding DNA: TGTGCCAGCAGTCAAATCGGGCAGGGGGCACGGGAGACCCAGTACTTC. It specifies CASSQIGQGARETQYF.

The CDR3 region is CASSLGRRYEQYF. Written as DNA, the CDR3 is TGTGCCAGCAGTTTGGGCAGAAGGTACGAGCAGTACTTC. The rearrangement links TRBV28 to TRBJ2-7; D unclear. The CDR3 runs 13 residues. Trimming shortened V by 3 bases and J by 4 bases, and 10 bases separated the two germline ends. From germline, CDR1 is MDHEN and CDR2 SYDVKM.

The genes are TRBV2 and TRBJ1-5, with 7 bases that match TRBD1. Unmatched junction bases numbered 11, after V lost 8 bases and J lost 7 bases. Germline V gives CDR1 SNHLY, CDR2 FYNNEI. The CDR3 spans 14 residues. CDR3 region: CASGGGPQGQPQHF. CDR3 DNA sequence: TGTGCCAGCGGAGGGGGCCCCCAAGGACAGCCCCAGCATTTT.